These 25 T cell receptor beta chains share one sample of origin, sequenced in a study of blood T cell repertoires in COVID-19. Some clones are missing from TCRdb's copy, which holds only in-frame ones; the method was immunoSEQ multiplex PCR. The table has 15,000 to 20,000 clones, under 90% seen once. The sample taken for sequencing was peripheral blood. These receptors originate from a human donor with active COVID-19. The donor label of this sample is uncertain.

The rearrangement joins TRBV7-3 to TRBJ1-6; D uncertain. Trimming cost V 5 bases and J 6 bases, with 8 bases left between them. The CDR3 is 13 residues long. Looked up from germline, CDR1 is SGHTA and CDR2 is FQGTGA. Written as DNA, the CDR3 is TGTGCCAGCAGCCGCCGCGGTAATTCACCCCTCCACTTT. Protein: CASSRRGNSPLHF. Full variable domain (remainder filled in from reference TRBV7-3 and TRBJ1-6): GAGVSQTPSNKVTEKGKYVELRCDPISGHTALYWYRQSLGQGPEFLIYFQGTGAADDSGLPNDRFFAVRPEGSVSTLKIQRTERGDSAVYLCASSRRGNSPLHFGNGTRLTVT.

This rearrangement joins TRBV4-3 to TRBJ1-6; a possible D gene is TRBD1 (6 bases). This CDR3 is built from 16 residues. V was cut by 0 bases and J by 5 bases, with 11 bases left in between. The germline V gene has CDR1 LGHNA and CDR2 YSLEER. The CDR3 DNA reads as TGCGCCAGCAGCCAAGATCACAGGGTCAATAATTCACCCCTCCACTTT. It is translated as CASSQDHRVNNSPLHF.

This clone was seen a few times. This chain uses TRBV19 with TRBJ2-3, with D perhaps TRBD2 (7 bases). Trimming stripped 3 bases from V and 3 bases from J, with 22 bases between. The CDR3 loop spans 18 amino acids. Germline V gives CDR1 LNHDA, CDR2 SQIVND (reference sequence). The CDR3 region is CASSILSFGLGGTDTQYF. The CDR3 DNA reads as TGTGCCAGTAGTATCTTATCGTTTGGACTAGGGGGGACAGATACGCAGTATTTT.

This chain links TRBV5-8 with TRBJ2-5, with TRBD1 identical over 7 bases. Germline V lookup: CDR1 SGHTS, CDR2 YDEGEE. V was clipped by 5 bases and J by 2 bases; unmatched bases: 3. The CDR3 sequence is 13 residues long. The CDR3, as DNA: TGTGCCAGCAGTAGGGACAGACAAGAGACCCAGTACTTC. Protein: CASSRDRQETQYF.

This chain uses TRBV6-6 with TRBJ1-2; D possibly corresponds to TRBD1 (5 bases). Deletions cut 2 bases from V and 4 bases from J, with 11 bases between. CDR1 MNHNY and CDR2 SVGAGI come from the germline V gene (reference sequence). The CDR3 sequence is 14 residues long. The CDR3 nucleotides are TGTGCCAGCAGTTACGGGGCGAGCAGCTATGGCTACACCTTC. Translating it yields CASSYGASSYGYTF.

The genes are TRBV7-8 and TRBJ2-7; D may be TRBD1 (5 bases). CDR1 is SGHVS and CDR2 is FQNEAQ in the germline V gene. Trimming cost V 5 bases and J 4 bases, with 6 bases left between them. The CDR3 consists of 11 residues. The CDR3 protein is CASSRGYEQYF. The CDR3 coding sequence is TGTGCCAGCAGCAGGGGATACGAGCAGTACTTC.

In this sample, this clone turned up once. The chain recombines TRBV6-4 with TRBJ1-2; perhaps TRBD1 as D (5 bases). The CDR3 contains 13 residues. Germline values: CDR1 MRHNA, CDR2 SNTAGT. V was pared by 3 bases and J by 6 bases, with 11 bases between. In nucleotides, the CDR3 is TGTGCCAGCAGTGAGCGAAGGGGAAATGGCTACACCTTC. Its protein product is CASSERRGNGYTF.

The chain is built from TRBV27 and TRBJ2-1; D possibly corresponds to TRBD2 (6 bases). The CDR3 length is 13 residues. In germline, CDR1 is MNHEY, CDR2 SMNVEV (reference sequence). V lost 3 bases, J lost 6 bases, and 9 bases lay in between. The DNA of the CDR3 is TGTGCCAGCAGTTTGGCGGGGCCCAATGAGCAGTTCTTC. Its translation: CASSLAGPNEQFF.

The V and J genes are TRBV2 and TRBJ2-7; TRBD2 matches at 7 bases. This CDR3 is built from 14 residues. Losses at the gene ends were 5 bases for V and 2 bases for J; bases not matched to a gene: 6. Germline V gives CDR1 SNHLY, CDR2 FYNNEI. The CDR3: CASSSGGVTYEQYF. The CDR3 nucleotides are TGTGCCAGCAGTTCGGGGGGTGTTACCTACGAGCAGTACTTC.

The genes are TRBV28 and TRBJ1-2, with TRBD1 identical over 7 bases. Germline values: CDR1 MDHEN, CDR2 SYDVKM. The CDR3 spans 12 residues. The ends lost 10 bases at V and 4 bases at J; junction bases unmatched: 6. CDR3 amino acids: CATSTGIYGYTF. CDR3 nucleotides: TGTGCCACTTCGACAGGGATCTATGGCTACACCTTC.

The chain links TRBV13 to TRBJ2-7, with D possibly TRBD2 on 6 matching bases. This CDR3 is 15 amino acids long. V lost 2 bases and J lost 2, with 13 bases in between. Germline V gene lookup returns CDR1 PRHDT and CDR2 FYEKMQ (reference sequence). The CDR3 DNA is TGTGCCAGCAGCTTATCCACCCGACTAGCCTACGAGCAGTACTTC. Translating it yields CASSLSTRLAYEQYF.

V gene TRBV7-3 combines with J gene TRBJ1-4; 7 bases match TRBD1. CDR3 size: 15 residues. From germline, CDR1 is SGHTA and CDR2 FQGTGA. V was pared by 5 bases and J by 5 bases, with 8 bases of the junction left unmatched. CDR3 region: CASSPTGQPNEKLFF. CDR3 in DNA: TGTGCCAGCAGCCCCACGGGACAGCCCAATGAAAAACTGTTTTTT.

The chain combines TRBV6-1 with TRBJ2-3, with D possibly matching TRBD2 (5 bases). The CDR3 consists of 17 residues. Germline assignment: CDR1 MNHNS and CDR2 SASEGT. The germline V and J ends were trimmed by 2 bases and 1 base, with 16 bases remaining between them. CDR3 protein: CASSESITRVGTDTQYF. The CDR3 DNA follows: TGTGCCAGCAGTGAATCCATCACTAGAGTGGGCACAGATACGCAGTATTTT.

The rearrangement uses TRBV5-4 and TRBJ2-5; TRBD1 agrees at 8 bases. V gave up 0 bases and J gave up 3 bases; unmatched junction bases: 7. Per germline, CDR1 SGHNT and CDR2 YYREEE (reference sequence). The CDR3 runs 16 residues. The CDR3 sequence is CASSLGQGARKETQYF. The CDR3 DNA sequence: TGTGCCAGCAGCTTGGGCCAGGGGGCCCGGAAAGAGACCCAGTACTTC.

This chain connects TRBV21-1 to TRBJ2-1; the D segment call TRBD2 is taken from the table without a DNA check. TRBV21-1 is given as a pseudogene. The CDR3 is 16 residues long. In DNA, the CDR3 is TGTGCCAGCAGCTGGGGACGAGCGGGGGTTGACAATGAGCAGTTCTTC. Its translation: CASSWGRAGVDNEQFF.

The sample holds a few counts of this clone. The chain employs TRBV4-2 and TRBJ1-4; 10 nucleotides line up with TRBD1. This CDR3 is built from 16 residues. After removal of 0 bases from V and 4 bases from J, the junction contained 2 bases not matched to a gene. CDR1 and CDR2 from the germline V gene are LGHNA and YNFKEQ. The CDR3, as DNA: TGTGCCAGCAGCCAAGATGGGACAGGGGATAATGAAAAACTGTTTTTT. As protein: CASSQDGTGDNEKLFF.

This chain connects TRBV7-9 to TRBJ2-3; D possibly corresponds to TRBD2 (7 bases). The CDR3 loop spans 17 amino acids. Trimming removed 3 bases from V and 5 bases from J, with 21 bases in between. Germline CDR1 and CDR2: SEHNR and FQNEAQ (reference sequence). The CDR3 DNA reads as TGTGCCAGCAGCTTGAGGGGGGGTAGAGAGGCCGGAGATACGCAGTATTTT. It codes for CASSLRGGREAGDTQYF.

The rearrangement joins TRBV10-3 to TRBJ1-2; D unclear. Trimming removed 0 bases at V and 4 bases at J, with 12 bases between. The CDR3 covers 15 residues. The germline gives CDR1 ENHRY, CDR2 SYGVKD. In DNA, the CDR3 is TGTGCCATCAGTGAGTCGGGCAAAGAAACCTATGGCTACACCTTC. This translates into CAISESGKETYGYTF.

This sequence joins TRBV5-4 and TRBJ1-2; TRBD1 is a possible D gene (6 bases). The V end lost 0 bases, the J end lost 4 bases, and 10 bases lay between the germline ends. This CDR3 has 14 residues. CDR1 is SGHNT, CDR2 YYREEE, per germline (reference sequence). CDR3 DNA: TGTGCCAGCAGCTTGGCCGGACAGCGCTATGGCTACACCTTC. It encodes CASSLAGQRYGYTF. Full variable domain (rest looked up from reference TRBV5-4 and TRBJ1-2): ETGVTQSPTHLIKTRGQQVTLRCSSQSGHNTVSWYQQALGQGPQFIFQYYREEENGRGNFPPRFSGLQFPNYSSELNVNALELDDSALYLCASSLAGQRYGYTFGSGTRLTVV.

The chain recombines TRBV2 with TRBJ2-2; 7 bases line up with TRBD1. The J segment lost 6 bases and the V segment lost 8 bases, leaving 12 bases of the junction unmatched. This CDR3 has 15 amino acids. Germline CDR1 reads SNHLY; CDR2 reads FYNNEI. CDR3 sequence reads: CASGGRGLRSGELFF. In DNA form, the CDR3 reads TGTGCCAGCGGTGGAAGGGGGCTTAGGTCCGGGGAGCTGTTTTTT.

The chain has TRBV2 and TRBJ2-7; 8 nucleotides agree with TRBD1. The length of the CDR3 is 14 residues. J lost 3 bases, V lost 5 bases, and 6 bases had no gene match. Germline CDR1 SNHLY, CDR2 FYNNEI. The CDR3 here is CASSSKGQDYEQYF. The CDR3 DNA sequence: TGTGCCAGCAGTTCAAAGGGACAGGACTACGAGCAGTACTTC.

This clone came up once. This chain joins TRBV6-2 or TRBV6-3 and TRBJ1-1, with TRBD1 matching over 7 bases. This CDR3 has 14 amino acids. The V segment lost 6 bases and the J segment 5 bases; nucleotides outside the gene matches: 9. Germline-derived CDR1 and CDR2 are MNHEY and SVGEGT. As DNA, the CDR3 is TGTGCCAGCAGCGACCGAGGGGGCATAACTGAAGCTTTCTTT. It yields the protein CASSDRGGITEAFF.

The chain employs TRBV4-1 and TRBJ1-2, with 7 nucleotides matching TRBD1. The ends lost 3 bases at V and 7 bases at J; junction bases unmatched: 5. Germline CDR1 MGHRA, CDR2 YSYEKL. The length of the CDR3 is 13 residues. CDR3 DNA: TGCGCCAGCAGCCAGGGGCAGGGGGGTGGCTACACCTTC. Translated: CASSQGQGGGYTF.

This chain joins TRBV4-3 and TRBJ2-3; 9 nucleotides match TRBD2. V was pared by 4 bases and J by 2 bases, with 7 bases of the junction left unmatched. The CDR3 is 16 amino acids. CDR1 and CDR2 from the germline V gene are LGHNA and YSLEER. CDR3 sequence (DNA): TGCGCCAGCAGCCCCATCGCGGGGGGGCCCACAGATACGCAGTATTTT. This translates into CASSPIAGGPTDTQYF.

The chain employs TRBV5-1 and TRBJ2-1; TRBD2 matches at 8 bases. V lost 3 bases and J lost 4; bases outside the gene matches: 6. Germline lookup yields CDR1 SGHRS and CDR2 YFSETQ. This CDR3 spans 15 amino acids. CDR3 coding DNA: TGCGCCAGCAGCTCGAGCGGGGGAAATTACAATGAGCAGTTCTTC. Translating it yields CASSSSGGNYNEQFF. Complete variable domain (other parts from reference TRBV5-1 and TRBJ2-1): KAGVTQTPRYLIKTRGQQVTLSCSPISGHRSVSWYQQTPGQGLQFLFEYFSETQRNKGNFPGRFSGRQFSNSRSEMNVSTLELGDSALYLCASSSSGGNYNEQFFGPGTRLTVL.